One and the same sample provided the 25 T cell receptor beta chains below, sequenced in a study of cytomegalovirus exposure and HLA in healthy donors. Use of 60 Vbeta and 13 Jbeta primers characterized the PCR. Sequencing was performed with immunoSEQ multiplex PCR; in TCRdb, only in-frame clones are kept and a portion is missing. The sample has roughly 100,000 clones; approximately 79% are singletons. Material: PBMCs. The receptors shown here come from a young man in good health and CMV-seropositive.

The J gene is TRBJ1-6, the V gene TRBV5-1; 7 bases line up with TRBD1. Looked up from germline, CDR1 is SGHRS and CDR2 is YFSETQ. The V and J ends lost 4 bases and 7 bases, in that order; junction bases with no gene match: 8. The CDR3 runs 15 residues. The CDR3 DNA follows: TGCGCCAGCAGCGAGGCCGGGACAGAGAATTCACCCCTCCACTTT. Protein sequence: CASSEAGTENSPLHF.

This chain connects TRBV5-1 to TRBJ1-4; 10 bases fit TRBD1. V was pared by 3 bases and J by 6 bases, with 5 bases of the junction left unmatched. Looked up from germline, CDR1 is SGHRS and CDR2 is YFSETQ. CDR3 size: 15 residues. The CDR3 nucleotides read TGCGCCAGCAGCTCGCCTGGGACAGGGGATGAAAAACTGTTTTTT. Residues: CASSSPGTGDEKLFF.

The V and J genes are TRBV5-1 and TRBJ2-4, with a weak D call TRBD2 (5 bases). Germline V gene lookup returns CDR1 SGHRS and CDR2 YFSETQ. The CDR3 extends over 14 amino acids. With 4 bases removed from V and 5 bases from J, the gap between germline ends came to 13 bases. CDR3 in amino acids: CASSPSVRENIQYF. CDR3 DNA: TGCGCCAGCAGCCCCTCGGTGAGGGAAAACATTCAGTACTTC.

The chain uses TRBV5-4 and TRBJ1-2; D gene ambiguous. The germline V gene encodes CDR1 SGHNT and CDR2 YYREEE (reference sequence). V lost 1 base and J lost 5, with 12 bases in between. This CDR3 is 14 amino acids long. The CDR3 nucleotides are TGTGCCAGCAGCTTGTTGGGCGGAGGTTATGGCTACACCTTC. Protein product: CASSLLGGGYGYTF. Full variable domain (remainder filled in from reference TRBV5-4 and TRBJ1-2): ETGVTQSPTHLIKTRGQQVTLRCSSQSGHNTVSWYQQALGQGPQFIFQYYREEENGRGNFPPRFSGLQFPNYSSELNVNALELDDSALYLCASSLLGGGYGYTFGSGTRLTVV.

DNA of the CDR3: TGCGCCAGCAGCTCCGGGACTAGCGGCTACAATGAGCAGTTCTTC. It is translated as CASSSGTSGYNEQFF. The genes are TRBV5-1 and TRBJ2-1; the match to TRBD2 covers 11 bases. V was pared by 3 bases and J by 3 bases, with 2 bases of the junction left unmatched. This CDR3 has 15 residues. Germline V gene data show CDR1 as SGHRS and CDR2 as YFSETQ.

This chain uses TRBV7-8 with TRBJ2-1; TRBD2 aligns across 12 bases. There are 16 residues in the CDR3. Germline assignment: CDR1 SGHVS and CDR2 FQNEAQ. Germline trimming cut 5 bases from V and 9 bases from J; bases unmatched to any gene: 11. The CDR3 loop reads CASSTATSGGGFEQFF. In nucleotides, the CDR3 is TGTGCCAGCAGCACCGCGACTAGCGGGGGAGGTTTTGAGCAGTTCTTC. Together with reference TRBV7-8 and TRBJ2-1, the CDR3 gives the full variable domain: GAGVSQSPRYKVAKRGQDVALRCDPISGHVSLFWYQQALGQGPEFLTYFQNEAQLDKSGLPSDRFFAERPEGSVSTLKIQRTQQEDSAVYLCASSTATSGGGFEQFFGPGTRLTVL.

The chain uses TRBV5-1 and TRBJ1-1, with 9 bases lining up with TRBD1. Germline lookup yields CDR1 SGHRS and CDR2 YFSETQ. J was trimmed by 0 bases and V by 4 bases; bases with no gene match: 7. CDR3 length: 16 amino acids. This CDR3 is CASSAGTGSMNTEAFF. The DNA for the CDR3 is TGCGCCAGCAGCGCCGGGACAGGGAGTATGAACACTGAAGCTTTCTTT.

V is TRBV5-1 and J is TRBJ2-1, with 9 bases aligning to TRBD1. Germline V gives CDR1 SGHRS, CDR2 YFSETQ. V was clipped by 7 bases and J by 7 bases; unmatched bases: 9. The CDR3 length is 14 residues. CDR3 DNA: TGCGCCAGCGGCCCACGGACAGGGGAGAATGAGCAGTTCTTC. It specifies CASGPRTGENEQFF.

This clone has a handful of counts. The chain couples TRBV7-8 to TRBJ1-6; 7 bases match TRBD1. The CDR3 is 14 amino acids. Germline V gene lookup returns CDR1 SGHVS and CDR2 FQNEAQ. With V trimmed by 3 bases and J by 5 bases, 1 base remained unmatched. CDR3 in DNA: TGTGCCAGCAGCTTCGACAGGGATAATTCACCCCTCCACTTT. Its translation is CASSFDRDNSPLHF.

This chain joins TRBV20-1 and TRBJ2-5; D is unclear. Trimming shortened V by 0 bases and J by 4 bases, and 3 bases separated the two germline ends. Germline lookup yields CDR1 DFQATT and CDR2 SNEGSKA (reference sequence). The CDR3 spans 11 residues. CDR3 in amino acids: CSARDRETQYF. CDR3 DNA sequence: TGCAGTGCTAGAGATCGAGAGACCCAGTACTTC.

This clone was found once. The gene calls are TRBV6-1 and TRBJ2-1, with TRBD2 matching 14 bases. The trim removed 8 bases at V and 4 bases at J, leaving 1 base unmatched. CDR3 length: 14 amino acids. Germline values: CDR1 MNHNS, CDR2 SASEGT. For the CDR3, the DNA is TGTGCCAGCCGGACTAGCGGGGGGTACAATGAGCAGTTCTTC. Residues: CASRTSGGYNEQFF.

Only one count was recorded for this clone. The chain links TRBV27 to TRBJ1-6; 9 positions match TRBD1. From germline, CDR1 is MNHEY and CDR2 SMNVEV (reference sequence). The CDR3 is made up of 14 amino acids. J gave up 9 bases and V 6 bases, and 6 bases lay outside the gene matches. In DNA form, the CDR3 reads TGTGCCAGCAGGCCGGGACAGGGTTCTTCACCCCTCCACTTT. Translated, it gives CASRPGQGSSPLHF.

The chain employs TRBV5-1 and TRBJ1-2; the D gene is possibly TRBD1 (5 bases). Looked up from germline, CDR1 is SGHRS and CDR2 is YFSETQ. The V end was cut by 5 bases, the J end by 4 bases, with 12 bases between. CDR3 length: 13 residues. CDR3 nucleotides: TGCGCCAGCAGTCTCTCGCAGGGCTATGGCTACACCTTC. Its translation is CASSLSQGYGYTF.

The chain couples TRBV7-3 to TRBJ2-6; D is possibly TRBD1 (6 bases). The ends were cut back, 4 bases at V and 1 base at J, with 8 bases in the middle. There are 15 residues in the CDR3. The germline CDR1 and CDR2 sequences are SGHTA and FQGTGA. The CDR3 here is CASSSDSSGANVLTF. The CDR3 DNA reads TGTGCCAGCAGCTCGGACAGTTCTGGGGCCAACGTCCTGACTTTC.

This chain uses TRBV5-6 with TRBJ2-7; D uncertain. The CDR3 is made up of 13 amino acids. V lost 2 bases, J lost 1 base, and 7 bases lay in between. Germline V gene sequence: CDR1 SGHDT, CDR2 YYEEEE. CDR3 DNA sequence: TGTGCCAGCAGCTTTCCGGGTTCCTACGAGCAGTACTTC. It translates to CASSFPGSYEQYF.

V gene TRBV19 combines with J gene TRBJ2-7; TRBD2 agrees at 8 bases. With V trimmed by 1 base and J by 1 base, 3 bases remained unmatched. The CDR3 has 15 residues. The germline gives CDR1 LNHDA, CDR2 SQIVND (reference sequence). The CDR3 DNA follows: TGTGCCAGTAGTATAGGACTAGCGAGATCCTACGAGCAGTACTTC. It specifies CASSIGLARSYEQYF.

The J gene is TRBJ1-3, the V gene TRBV7-2, with D possibly being TRBD1 (6 bases). The V gene lost 5 bases and the J gene lost 0 bases, with 17 bases spanning the gap. The CDR3 covers 17 residues. From germline, CDR1 is SGHTA and CDR2 FQGNSA. The CDR3 bases are TGTGCCAGCAGCATTTACAGGGTAGGGGTCTCTGGAAACACCATATATTTT. Its translation is CASSIYRVGVSGNTIYF.

The CDR3 bases are TGCGCCAGCAGATCTGGGACAGGGGAGGCCACTGAAGCTTTCTTT. Amino acid sequence: CASRSGTGEATEAFF. The J gene is TRBJ1-1, the V gene TRBV5-1; TRBD1 agrees at 10 bases. After removal of 5 bases from V and 4 bases from J, the junction contained 8 bases not matched to a gene. Germline assignment: CDR1 SGHRS and CDR2 YFSETQ. The CDR3 is 15 residues long.

The chain carries TRBV7-9 and TRBJ1-1; possible D gene TRBD1, 5 bases. V lost 7 bases, J lost 1 base, and 16 bases lay in between. The length of the CDR3 is 15 residues. Germline CDR1 is SEHNR and CDR2 is FQNEAQ (reference sequence). Here the CDR3 reads CASTPPRVGNTEAFF. CDR3 bases: TGTGCCAGCACCCCACCCAGGGTAGGGAACACTGAAGCTTTCTTT.

The gene calls are TRBV7-6 and TRBJ2-1, with 12 nucleotides matching TRBD1. Unmatched junction bases numbered 13, after V lost 5 bases and J lost 8 bases. The CDR3 runs to 17 residues. Germline V gives CDR1 SGHVS, CDR2 FNYEAQ. The CDR3 is CASSRKQGTGGIDEQFF. In nucleotides, the CDR3 is TGTGCCAGCAGCCGTAAACAGGGGACAGGGGGCATCGATGAGCAGTTCTTC.

The CDR3 loop reads CASSGGGITDTQYF. The CDR3 nucleotides read TGTGCCAGCAGTGGGGGGGGTATCACAGATACGCAGTATTTT. V usage is TRBV6-6 and J usage is TRBJ2-3, with TRBD2 matching over 7 bases. The CDR3 totals 14 residues. The V segment lost 5 bases and the J segment 2 bases; nucleotides outside the gene matches: 4. Germline V lookup: CDR1 MNHNY, CDR2 SVGAGI (reference sequence).

J is TRBJ1-5 and V is TRBV5-1, with a possible D match to TRBD1 (5 bases). V was pared by 1 base and J by 5 bases, with 10 bases between. Per germline, CDR1 SGHRS and CDR2 YFSETQ. The length of the CDR3 is 14 residues. CDR3 amino acids: CASSLRGEDQPQHF. CDR3 DNA: TGCGCCAGCAGCTTGAGGGGTGAGGATCAGCCCCAGCATTTT.

The rearrangement joins TRBV6-5 to TRBJ2-1; 8 bases are shared with TRBD2. From germline, CDR1 is MNHEY and CDR2 SVGAGI. With V trimmed by 6 bases and J by 5 bases, 9 bases remained unmatched. CDR3 length equals 15 residues. CDR3 sequence (DNA): TGTGCCAGCAGCCCAGGACTTAGCGGGAACAATGAGCAGTTCTTC. This encodes CASSPGLSGNNEQFF.

The J gene is TRBJ2-3, the V gene TRBV27; tentative D call: TRBD2 (7 bases). Looked up from germline, CDR1 is MNHEY and CDR2 is SMNVEV (reference sequence). V shed 3 bases and J shed 2 bases, with 12 bases lying between them. This CDR3 region has 15 residues. DNA for the CDR3: TGTGCCAGCAGTTTGGCGGGGGCCTACACAGATACGCAGTATTTT. As protein: CASSLAGAYTDTQYF.

The rearrangement uses TRBV5-6 and TRBJ2-5; the D gene is possibly TRBD1 (6 bases). The CDR3 is made up of 15 amino acids. Germline CDR1 and CDR2: SGHDT and YYEEEE. The V gene lost 4 bases and the J gene lost 2 bases, with 15 bases spanning the gap. In DNA form, the CDR3 reads TGTGCCAGCAGCCCCCTGGGGGCAGGTCAAGAGACCCAGTACTTC. This sequence encodes CASSPLGAGQETQYF. The full variable domain, completed using reference TRBV5-6 and TRBJ2-5, is DAGVTQSPTHLIKTRGQQVTLRCSPKSGHDTVSWYQQALGQGPQFIFQYYEEEERQRGNFPDRFSGHQFPNYSSELNVNALLLGDSALYLCASSPLGAGQETQYFGPGTRLLVL.